This record covers a single T cell receptor (beta chain). As yet, its antigen is unknown. These data are taken from a study of human T cells and chemical hapten exposure. Across the whole study: Variation in per-sample TCR yields came mainly from small pooled library volume differences. Study results and limitations: With regard to DPC sensitization, TCRs above 1 in 1000 frequency did not change.

The time point was: healthy volunteer bleed at 6 weeks. Unseparated into fractions, whole blood served as the source from which total RNA was extracted. The trim removed 4 bases at V and 0 bases at J, leaving 8 bases unmatched. The CDR3 length is 18 residues. Germline V gives CDR1 SGHAT, CDR2 FQNNGV. Individual cDNA molecules (in the library) carried attached unique molecular identifiers. Study processing details: Ranging from roughly 23,224 to 750,000, TCR counts per sample had a median value of approximately 95,000. MiXCR, run by TCRdb on the RACE reads, gives a single entry per CDR3 protein. TCRdb assigned the V and J calls; the authors' analysis was not used. The top ten hold roughly 1.4% of the sample, which has fewer than 85,000 distinct CDR3 sequences, about 9% seen once.

This receptor was obtained from a male donor in good health. Some clones in this sample may be carry-over from other donors' samples. The specimen sequenced was whole blood. The chain carries TRBV11-2 and TRBJ2-3; 12 nucleotides line up with TRBD2. The CDR3 nucleotides are TGTGCCAGCAGCTCCCTGGCGGGGACTAGCGGGAGCACAGATACGCAGTATTTT. Its protein product is CASSSLAGTSGSTDTQYF.